A selection of T cell receptor beta chains follows, all from one sample in a study of blood T cell repertoires in COVID-19. Using immunoSEQ multiplex PCR, the repertoire was profiled, and TCRdb retains in-frame clones only, with some absent. The sample includes some 45,000 clones, nearly 85% seen only once; the top ten take roughly 8.2%. The source material was peripheral blood. Receptor source: a man older than 75 in a cohort sampled during active COVID-19. The CDR3 runs from the conserved cysteine through the conserved F or W. D genes are given only for firm matches. Some rows mark clone size as missing; the rest say once, few, many or name a class of expanded clone.

D gene	V gene	clone size	J gene	CDR3 protein	CDR3 DNA
-	TRBV28	once	TRBJ1-1	CASSLGLVGGAFF	TGTGCCAGCAGTTTAGGATTGGTAGGGGGAGCTTTCTTT
TRBD1	TRBV30	-	TRBJ1-4	CAWRRQGTNEKLFF	TGTGCCTGGAGGAGACAGGGAACTAATGAAAAACTGTTTTTT
TRBD2	TRBV7-2	once	TRBJ2-5	CASSSQAGGPETQYF	TGTGCCAGCAGCTCTCAAGCGGGAGGGCCGGAGACCCAGTACTTC
-	TRBV12-3/TRBV12-4	-	TRBJ1-5	CATSADRFLAQHF	TGTGCCACCAGCGCCGACAGGTTTTTGGCCCAGCATTTT
TRBD1	TRBV3-1/TRBV3-2	-	TRBJ1-1	CASSHVRDRRTEAFF	TGTGCCAGCAGCCATGTCAGGGACAGGCGCACTGAAGCTTTCTTT
-	TRBV10-3	-	TRBJ1-3	CAISESRGSGNTIYF	TGTGCCATCAGTGAGTCGAGAGGATCTGGAAACACCATATATTTT
-	TRBV7-9	few	TRBJ1-6	CASSLGGGRSYNSPLHF	TGTGCCAGCAGCTTAGGAGGCGGGCGCTCCTATAATTCACCCCTCCACTTT
TRBD1	TRBV7-9	-	TRBJ1-4	CASSMDRGSEKLFF	TGTGCCAGCAGTATGGACAGGGGAAGTGAAAAACTGTTTTTT
TRBD2	TRBV7-2	-	TRBJ2-3	CASSPRDGGSTDTQYF	TGTGCCAGCAGCCCGAGGGACGGGGGGAGTACAGATACGCAGTATTTT
TRBD1	TRBV18	few	TRBJ2-7	CASSPPGQGSYEQYF	TGTGCCAGCTCACCACCGGGACAGGGGTCCTACGAGCAGTACTTC
-	TRBV6-6	-	TRBJ2-3	CASQGGSTDTQYF	TGTGCCAGCCAAGGCGGTAGCACAGATACGCAGTATTTT
-	TRBV7-9	-	TRBJ1-1	CASSHRTGNTEAFF	TGTGCCAGCAGTCACCGAACCGGGAACACTGAAGCTTTCTTT
-	TRBV3-1/TRBV3-2	-	TRBJ1-3	CASSQDLPPRDTIYF	TGTGCCAGCAGCCAAGATCTTCCCCCGAGGGACACCATATATTTT
-	TRBV7-2	-	TRBJ2-7	CASSLYASYEQYF	TGTGCCAGCAGCCTCTATGCCTCCTACGAGCAGTACTTC
TRBD1	TRBV28	-	TRBJ1-2	CASNSLTPGGGYGYTF	TGTGCCAGCAACTCACTAACCCCAGGGGGAGGCTATGGCTACACCTTC
-	TRBV19	-	TRBJ1-5	CASSINPGSNQPQHF	TGTGCCAGTAGTATCAACCCAGGGTCCAATCAGCCCCAGCATTTT
TRBD1	TRBV3-1/TRBV3-2	-	TRBJ1-1	CASSGTGANTEAFF	TGTGCCAGCAGCGGGACAGGGGCCAACACTGAAGCTTTCTTT
-	TRBV7-8	few	TRBJ1-5	CASSLGQGNNQPQHF	TGTGCCAGCAGCTTGGGGCAGGGGAACAATCAGCCCCAGCATTTT
TRBD1	TRBV29-1	few	TRBJ2-4	CSVEDLRDRLAKNIQYF	TGCAGCGTTGAAGATCTCCGGGACAGGCTAGCCAAAAACATTCAGTACTTC
TRBD2	TRBV5-1	-	TRBJ2-3	CASSLVSGGVSTDTQYF	TGCGCCAGCAGCTTGGTTAGCGGGGGGGTAAGCACAGATACGCAGTATTTT
-	TRBV4-3	-	TRBJ1-1	CASSHNSLNTEAFF	TGCGCCAGCAGCCATAACAGCTTGAACACTGAAGCTTTCTTT
-	TRBV7-2	once	TRBJ2-7	CASSLGGRVNYEQYF	TGTGCCAGCAGCTTAGGGGGCAGGGTCAACTACGAGCAGTACTTC
-	TRBV6-5	-	TRBJ1-2	CASSGYGYTF	TGTGCCAGCAGCGGCTATGGCTACACCTTC
-	TRBV6-1	-	TRBJ1-6	CASSEGATVSLHF	TGTGCCAGCAGTGAAGGTGCTACAGTCTCCCTCCACTTT
TRBD1	TRBV27	-	TRBJ1-2	CASRNRDRDYGYTF	TGTGCCAGCAGAAACCGGGACAGAGACTATGGCTACACCTTC
TRBD2	TRBV5-8	-	TRBJ2-7	CASSFGAGDAYEQYF	TGTGCCAGCAGCTTTGGAGCGGGAGACGCATACGAGCAGTACTTC
TRBD1	TRBV2	-	TRBJ2-7	CASSVGQGIGEQYF	TGTGCCAGCAGTGTAGGACAGGGTATCGGCGAGCAGTACTTC
TRBD2	TRBV5-6	-	TRBJ2-3	CASSLRSLSGRTDTQYF	TGTGCCAGCAGCTTGCGGAGTCTCAGCGGGAGGACAGATACGCAGTATTTT
-	TRBV19	-	TRBJ2-7	CASSRLRGSYEQYF	TGTGCCAGTTCAAGGCTTAGGGGCTCCTACGAGCAGTACTTC